The text below deals with one TCR beta chain. What it binds is not known. A roughly 220 ng quantity of DNA, tens of thousands of T cell genomes, went into the sorted-subset replicate PCRs. Assay used: immunoSEQ multiplex PCR; TCRdb lists only in-frame clones, some missing. The data show around 1.9 million clones, 90% to 95% seen once. The entry originates in a study of shared clonotypes between healthy human individuals. Only CD45RO-negative cells positively selected for CCR7 counted as naive CD8 cells, so terminally differentiated effector memory CD45RA+ cells were excluded. Whole-study findings and limits: Generally, estimated richness proved larger in naive subsets than it did in memory subsets. When naive CD4 clonotypes were compared across a few donors, approximately 4.9% were shared. Despite large depth, sorted-subset datasets appeared incompletely sequenced.

CDR3 size: 16 residues. Germline V lookup: CDR1 SGHTA, CDR2 FQGNSA. Between the trimmed V and J ends, which lost 1 base and 0 bases, there was a span of 10 bases. The origin of this receptor is a young man in good health. Some clones in this sample may be carry-over from other donors' samples. V usage is TRBV7-2 and J usage is TRBJ2-1; no clear D. The sample taken for sequencing was naive CD8+ T cells from PBMCs. The CDR3 is CASSLVAASSYNEQFF. DNA of the CDR3: TGTGCCAGCAGCTTAGTGGCGGCCAGCTCCTACAATGAGCAGTTCTTC.